These T cell receptor beta chains were read from a single sample in a study of T cells in Graves' hyperthyroidism and ophthalmopathy. Each CDR3 protein is one row after TCRdb ran MiXCR on the multiplex PCR reads. The table lists about 360,000 distinct CDR3 sequences, roughly an eighth of them singletons. The material sequenced was blood. The receptors come from a woman younger than 30 with Graves' hyperthyroidism. Each CDR3 is given with its conserved first and last residue. The D gene is left open where the match is weak. The size field is filled for only some rows; it gives once, few, many or a size class.

abundance: many
j_gene: TRBJ2-7
d_gene: TRBD1
v_gene: TRBV11-2
CDR3aa: CASRPRTGAYEQYF
CDR3nt: TGTGCCAGCAGACCTAGGACAGGGGCCTACGAGCAGTACTTC

abundance: -
j_gene: TRBJ1-5
d_gene: -
v_gene: TRBV2
CDR3aa: CASSGHNQPQHF
CDR3nt: TGTGCCAGCAGTGGGCATAATCAGCCCCAGCATTTT

abundance: -
j_gene: TRBJ2-7
d_gene: TRBD2
v_gene: TRBV18
CDR3aa: CASSPPSGSSHEQYF
CDR3nt: TGTGCCAGCTCACCACCTAGCGGGAGCTCCCACGAGCAGTACTTC

abundance: many
j_gene: TRBJ1-4
d_gene: -
v_gene: TRBV12-3/TRBV12-4
CDR3aa: CASSPGATNEKLFF
CDR3nt: TGTGCCAGCAGTCCAGGGGCAACTAATGAAAAACTGTTTTTT

abundance: many
j_gene: TRBJ2-2
d_gene: -
v_gene: TRBV6-1
CDR3aa: CASRKGTTGELFF
CDR3nt: TGTGCCAGCAGGAAGGGGACCACCGGGGAGCTGTTTTTT

abundance: many
j_gene: TRBJ1-6
d_gene: -
v_gene: TRBV2
CDR3aa: CASSEVYGDSPLHF
CDR3nt: TGTGCCAGCAGTGAGGTATATGGAGACTCACCCCTCCACTTT

abundance: many
j_gene: TRBJ1-6
d_gene: -
v_gene: TRBV28
CDR3aa: CASTLGQPSSPLHF
CDR3nt: TGTGCCAGCACCTTGGGCCAGCCTAGTTCACCCCTCCACTTT

abundance: many
j_gene: TRBJ2-3
d_gene: -
v_gene: TRBV4-3
CDR3aa: CASSQIGDTQYF
CDR3nt: TGCGCCAGCAGCCAGATAGGGGATACGCAGTATTTT

abundance: many
j_gene: TRBJ2-5
d_gene: TRBD1
v_gene: TRBV12-5
CDR3aa: CASGLEPDRANGQTQYF
CDR3nt: TGTGCTAGTGGTTTGGAACCGGACAGGGCAAACGGGCAGACCCAGTACTTC

abundance: few
j_gene: TRBJ1-2
d_gene: -
v_gene: TRBV7-9
CDR3aa: CASSLATESGYTF
CDR3nt: TGTGCCAGCAGCTTAGCGACTGAGAGTGGCTACACCTTC

abundance: many
j_gene: TRBJ2-7
d_gene: TRBD1
v_gene: TRBV27
CDR3aa: CASHRQGAAEQYF
CDR3nt: TGTGCCAGCCACCGACAGGGGGCCGCCGAGCAGTACTTC

abundance: few
j_gene: TRBJ2-3
d_gene: -
v_gene: TRBV5-1
CDR3aa: CASSLEAAISTDTQYF
CDR3nt: TGCGCCAGCAGCTTGGAAGCGGCGATTAGCACAGATACGCAGTATTTT

abundance: few
j_gene: TRBJ2-7
d_gene: -
v_gene: TRBV12-3/TRBV12-4
CDR3aa: CASSLSGRSYEQYF
CDR3nt: TGTGCCAGCAGTTTAAGTGGACGGAGCTACGAGCAGTACTTC

abundance: many
j_gene: TRBJ2-2
d_gene: -
v_gene: TRBV18
CDR3aa: CASSARESTGELFF
CDR3nt: TGTGCCAGCTCAGCCAGGGAGAGCACCGGGGAGCTGTTTTTT

abundance: many
j_gene: TRBJ1-2
d_gene: -
v_gene: TRBV28
CDR3aa: CASSLAAGISLGYTF
CDR3nt: TGTGCCAGCAGTTTAGCCGCCGGGATCTCTTTAGGCTACACCTTC

abundance: -
j_gene: TRBJ2-1
d_gene: -
v_gene: TRBV15
CDR3aa: CATSPSSGGEQFF
CDR3nt: TGTGCCACCAGCCCCTCTTCCGGGGGCGAGCAGTTCTTC

abundance: -
j_gene: TRBJ1-5
d_gene: -
v_gene: TRBV28
CDR3aa: CAIQVTSDQPQHF
CDR3nt: TGTGCCATCCAAGTTACTTCCGATCAGCCCCAGCATTTT

abundance: -
j_gene: TRBJ2-7
d_gene: -
v_gene: TRBV7-8
CDR3aa: CASSLGSLPEQYF
CDR3nt: TGTGCCAGCAGCTTAGGATCCTTGCCCGAGCAGTACTTC

abundance: many
j_gene: TRBJ2-3
d_gene: -
v_gene: TRBV28
CDR3aa: CASSLLGPRGDTQYF
CDR3nt: TGTGCCAGCAGTTTATTAGGACCGAGAGGGGATACGCAGTATTTT

abundance: -
j_gene: TRBJ2-3
d_gene: TRBD2
v_gene: TRBV12-3/TRBV12-4
CDR3aa: CASSMEREGTSVDTQYF
CDR3nt: TGTGCCAGCAGCATGGAGCGGGAGGGGACGTCGGTTGATACGCAGTATTTT